The TCR beta chain described here comes from a study of lymphopenia after photon versus proton radiotherapy (dated by TCRdb to between 2017 and 2020). Background for the entire study: The study compared the immunological effects of photon versus proton radiation therapy in patients with gastrointestinal tumors who developed high-grade lymphopenia. The roughly 20 patients in the cohort had gastrointestinal tumors, were treated with either photon or proton therapy, and subsequently developed lymphopenia. The study aimed to characterize how the two radiation modalities differ in their impact on the immune system. The full study reports these points: After the lymphocyte count nadir, oligoclonal expansion, especially of CD8+ Temra cells, was observed in photon-treated repertoires, and the drop in diversity was driven by this expansion. Across the cohort, among patients who died, a greater drop in TCR diversity after the nadir was inversely correlated with overall survival time. Relative stability during treatment was observed in proton-treated patients, whereas loss of naive T cells and TCR diversity and gain of effector/memory populations were observed in photon-treated patients. The survival association was examined only in patients who died, and the authors described better survival with proton therapy as a possibility, not as a demonstrated result.

This clone appeared a few times. The antigen this receptor binds is unknown. No base qualities exist here, and no much larger clone lies one base off it. Preparation of the library involved the immunoSEQ multiplex PCR assay. T cell repertoires were profiled with deep sequencing of rearranged TCR beta loci together with multiparametric flow cytometry. TCRdb's version of the immuneACCESS table is confined to in-frame rearrangements and falls short of the full clone set. An unresolved V gene accounts for under half of the shortfall where checked; the remainder is of unknown origin. The sample table holds over 20,000 clones, of which 83% were seen once. Jointly, the top ten make up under 4% of the sample. The CDR3 runs 13 amino acids, cysteine and phenylalanine included. The entry retains the CDR3 DNA only, 39 bases that are in frame from base 1. CDR1 and CDR2 are drawn from the germline V gene: SGHVS, FNYEAQ. The germline ends are 10 bases apart after V is trimmed by 3 bases and J by 5 bases.

The receptor chain draws on TRBV7-6 and TRBJ1-1; the D region possibly corresponds to TRBD1 (6 bases align). This receptor was identified in a woman between 50 and 59 years old with pancreatic cancer. The sample here was peripheral blood, taken from a patient treated with photon-based radiotherapy. This receptor has the CDR3 CASSFGQGTEAFF. The nucleotide sequence is TGTGCCAGCAGCTTTGGCCAGGGGACTGAAGCTTTCTTT.